The clone carrying this T cell receptor (beta chain) was seen repeatedly, ten times or more. The antigen remains unidentified. This specimen comes from a study of response to subunit inactivated influenza vaccine. Study-wide findings and caveats: T cells newly recruited by each seasonal influenza vaccination are few, the authors suggested.

Per the germline V gene, CDR1 is PRHDT and CDR2 is FYEKMQ (reference sequence). This CDR3 is 18 amino acids long. V was pared by 1 base and J by 5 bases, with 9 bases of the junction left unmatched. TCRdb reanalysed the RT-PCR reads using MiXCR and keeps one entry per CDR3 protein. This sample has 170,000 or so distinct CDR3 sequences; over 8.5% occur once, and the top ten carry roughly 40%. The J gene is TRBJ2-1, the V gene TRBV13, with 12 bases identical to TRBD2. The clonotype comes from a man aged 45-69 years who received an inactivated influenza vaccine. The sample in question was CD8+ T cells sorted from PBMCs, obtained 23 months after vaccination. Written as DNA, the CDR3 is TGTGCCAGCAGCTTAGAGGCTAGCGGGAGGGGGGGTAACAATGAGCAGTTCTTC. As protein: CASSLEASGRGGNNEQFF.